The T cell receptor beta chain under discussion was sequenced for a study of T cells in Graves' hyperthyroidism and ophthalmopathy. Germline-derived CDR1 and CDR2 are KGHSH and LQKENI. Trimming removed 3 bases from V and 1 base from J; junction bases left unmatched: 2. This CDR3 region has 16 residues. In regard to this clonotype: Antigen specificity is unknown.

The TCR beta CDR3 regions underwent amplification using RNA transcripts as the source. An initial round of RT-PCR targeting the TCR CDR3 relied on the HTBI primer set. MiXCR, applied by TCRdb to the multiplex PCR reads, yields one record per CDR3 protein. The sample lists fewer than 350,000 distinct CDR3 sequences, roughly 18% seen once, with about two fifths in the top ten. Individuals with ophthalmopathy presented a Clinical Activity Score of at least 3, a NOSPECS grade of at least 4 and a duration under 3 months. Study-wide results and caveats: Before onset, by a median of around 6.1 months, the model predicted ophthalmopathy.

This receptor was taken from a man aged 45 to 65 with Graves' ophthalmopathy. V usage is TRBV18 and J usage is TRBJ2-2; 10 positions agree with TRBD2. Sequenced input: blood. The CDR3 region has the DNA TGTGCCAGCTCACCCACTAGCGGGGTGAACACCGGGGAGCTGTTTTTT. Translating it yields CASSPTSGVNTGELFF.